This T cell receptor (beta chain) stems from a study of T-cell reconstitution after alpha-beta-depleted transplantation in children. Study-wide results and limits: Once a year had passed after transplant, T-cell counts and diversity came mostly from newly produced T cells.

The CDR3 extends over 16 residues, inclusive of both ends. Unique molecular identifiers were built into the TCRbeta library. TCRdb re-called the PCR reads through MiXCR, storing one row per CDR3 protein. This repertoire shows about 110,000 distinct CDR3 sequences, more than 20% found once; its top ten account for about 11%. Points on this clonotype: Its antigen is still unknown. The limits of the CDR3 on the DNA are not certain, so only TCRdb's listed CDR3 is given.

Sequenced material: PBMCs, mostly from graft donor cells, taken 180 days after TCRalphabeta/CD19-depleted stem cell transplant. The V call is TRBV12-3 or TRBV12-4, the J call TRBJ2-3; TRBD2 reflects the table's D call only, with no check against the DNA. This sequence originates from a male patient between 2 and 10 years old who had a stem cell transplant for chronic granulomatous disease, so the T cells may come from the graft donor. The CDR3 reads CASSQILAGLRIRSIF.